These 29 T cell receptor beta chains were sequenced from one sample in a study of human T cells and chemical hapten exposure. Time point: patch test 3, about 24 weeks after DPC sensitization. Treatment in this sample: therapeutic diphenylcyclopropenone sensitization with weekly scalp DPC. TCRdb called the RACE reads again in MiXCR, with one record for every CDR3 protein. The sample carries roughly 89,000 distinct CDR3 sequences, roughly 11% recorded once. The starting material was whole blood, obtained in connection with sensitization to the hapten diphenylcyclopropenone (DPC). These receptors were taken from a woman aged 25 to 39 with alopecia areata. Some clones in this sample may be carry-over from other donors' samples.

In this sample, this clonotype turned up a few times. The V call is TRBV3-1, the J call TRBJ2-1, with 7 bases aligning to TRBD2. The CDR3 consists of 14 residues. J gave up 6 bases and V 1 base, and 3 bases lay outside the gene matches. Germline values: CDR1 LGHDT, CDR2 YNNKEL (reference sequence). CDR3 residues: CASSQAGTINEQFF. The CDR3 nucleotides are TGTGCCAGCAGCCAAGCCGGGACTATCAATGAGCAGTTCTTC.

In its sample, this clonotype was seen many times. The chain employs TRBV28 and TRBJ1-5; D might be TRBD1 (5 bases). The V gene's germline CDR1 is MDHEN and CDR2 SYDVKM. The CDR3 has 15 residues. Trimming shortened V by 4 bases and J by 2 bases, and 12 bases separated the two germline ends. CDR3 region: CASSSRVNGNQPQHF. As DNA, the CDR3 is TGTGCCAGCAGTTCCAGGGTTAATGGCAATCAGCCCCAGCATTTT.

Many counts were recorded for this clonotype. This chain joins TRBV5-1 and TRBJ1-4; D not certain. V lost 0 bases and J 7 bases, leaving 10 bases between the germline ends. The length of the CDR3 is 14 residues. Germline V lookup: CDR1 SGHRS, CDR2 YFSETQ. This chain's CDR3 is CASSLVGASEKLFF. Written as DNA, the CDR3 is TGCGCCAGCAGCTTGGTAGGTGCGTCTGAAAAACTGTTTTTT.

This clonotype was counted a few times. The CDR3, as DNA: TGTGCCAGCAGCCGGGGGGAGACCGGGGAGCTGTTTTTT. Amino acid sequence: CASSRGETGELFF. V usage is TRBV5-4 and J usage is TRBJ2-2; TRBD2 matches at 7 bases. CDR1 and CDR2 from the germline V gene are SGHNT and YYREEE (reference sequence). Trimming at V came to 4 bases and at J to 5 bases, leaving 2 bases not matched to a gene. The CDR3 is 13 amino acids.

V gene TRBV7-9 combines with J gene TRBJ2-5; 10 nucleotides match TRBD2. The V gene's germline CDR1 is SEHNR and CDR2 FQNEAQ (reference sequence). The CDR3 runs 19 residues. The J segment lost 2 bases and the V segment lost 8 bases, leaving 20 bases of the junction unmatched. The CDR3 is CASAPKRASGGPAQETQYF. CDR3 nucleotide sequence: TGTGCCAGCGCACCCAAAAGGGCTAGCGGGGGCCCCGCGCAAGAGACCCAGTACTTC.

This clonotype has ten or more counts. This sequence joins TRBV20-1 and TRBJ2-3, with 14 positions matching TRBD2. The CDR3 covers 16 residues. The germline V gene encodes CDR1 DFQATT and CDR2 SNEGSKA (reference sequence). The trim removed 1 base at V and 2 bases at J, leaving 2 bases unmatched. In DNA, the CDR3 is TGCAGTGCTAGAGGACTAGCGGGAGGGGCCACAGATACGCAGTATTTT. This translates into CSARGLAGGATDTQYF.

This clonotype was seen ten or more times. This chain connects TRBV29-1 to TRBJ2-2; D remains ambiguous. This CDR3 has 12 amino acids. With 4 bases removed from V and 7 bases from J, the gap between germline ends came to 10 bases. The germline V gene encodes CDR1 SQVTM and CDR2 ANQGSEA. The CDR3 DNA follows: TGCAGCGTTGTGCGTCGAGGCGGGGAGCTGTTTTTT. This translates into CSVVRRGGELFF.

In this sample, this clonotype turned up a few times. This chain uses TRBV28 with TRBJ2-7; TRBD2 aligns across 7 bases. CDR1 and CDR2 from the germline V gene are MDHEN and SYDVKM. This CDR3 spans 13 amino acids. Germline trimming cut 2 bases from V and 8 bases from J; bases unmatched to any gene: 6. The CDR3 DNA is TGTGCCAGCAGTTTAGGGGCCAGCGGGAAGCAGTACTTC. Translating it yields CASSLGASGKQYF.

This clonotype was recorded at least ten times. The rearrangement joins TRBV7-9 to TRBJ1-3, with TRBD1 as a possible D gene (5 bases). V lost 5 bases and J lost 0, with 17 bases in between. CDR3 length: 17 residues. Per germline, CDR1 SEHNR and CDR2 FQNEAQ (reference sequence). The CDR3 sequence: CASSHHPRESSGNTIYF. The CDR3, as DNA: TGTGCCAGCAGCCACCATCCCAGGGAAAGCTCTGGAAACACCATATATTTT.

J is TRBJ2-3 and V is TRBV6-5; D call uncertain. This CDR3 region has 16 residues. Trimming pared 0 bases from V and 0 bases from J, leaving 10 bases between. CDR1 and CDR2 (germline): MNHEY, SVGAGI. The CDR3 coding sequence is TGTGCCAGCAGTTACTCCGGCGGTGCTAGCACAGATACGCAGTATTTT. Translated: CASSYSGGASTDTQYF.

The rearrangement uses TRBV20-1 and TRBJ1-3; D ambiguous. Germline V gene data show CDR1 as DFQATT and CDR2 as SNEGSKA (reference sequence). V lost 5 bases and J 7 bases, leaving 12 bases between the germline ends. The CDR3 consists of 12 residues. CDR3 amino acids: CSAPAAWNTIYF. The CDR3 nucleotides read TGCAGTGCTCCCGCTGCATGGAACACCATATATTTT.

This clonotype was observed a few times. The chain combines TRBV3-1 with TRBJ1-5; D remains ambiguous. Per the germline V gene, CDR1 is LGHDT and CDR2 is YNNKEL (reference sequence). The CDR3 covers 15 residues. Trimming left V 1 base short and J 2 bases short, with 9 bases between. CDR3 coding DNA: TGTGCCAGCAGCCAAGGGGGTTGGGGCAATCAGCCCCAGCATTTT. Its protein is CASSQGGWGNQPQHF.

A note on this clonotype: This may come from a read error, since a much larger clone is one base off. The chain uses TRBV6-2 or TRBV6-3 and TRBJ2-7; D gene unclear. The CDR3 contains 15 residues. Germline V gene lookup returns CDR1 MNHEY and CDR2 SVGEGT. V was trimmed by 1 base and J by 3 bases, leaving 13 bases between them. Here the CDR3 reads CASSYLSILLYEQYF. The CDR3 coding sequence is TGTGCCAGCAGTTACTTGTCAATTCTCCTCTACGAGCAGTACTTC.

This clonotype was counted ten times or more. The CDR3 DNA follows: TGTGCCAGCACCCCAACAGTGGCTGGGGCCAACGTCCTGACTTTC. Its translation is CASTPTVAGANVLTF. The gene calls are TRBV6-1 and TRBJ2-6; unclear D gene. The CDR3 extends over 15 amino acids. Germline V gene sequence: CDR1 MNHNS, CDR2 SASEGT. V gave up 7 bases and J gave up 2 bases, with 12 bases separating them.

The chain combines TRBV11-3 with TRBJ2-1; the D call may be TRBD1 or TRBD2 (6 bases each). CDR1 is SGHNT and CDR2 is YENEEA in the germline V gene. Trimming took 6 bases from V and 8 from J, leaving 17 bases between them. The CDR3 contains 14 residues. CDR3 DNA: TGTGCCAGCAGTTCCGACAGGACGGGGGATGAGCAGTTCTTC. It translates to CASSSDRTGDEQFF.

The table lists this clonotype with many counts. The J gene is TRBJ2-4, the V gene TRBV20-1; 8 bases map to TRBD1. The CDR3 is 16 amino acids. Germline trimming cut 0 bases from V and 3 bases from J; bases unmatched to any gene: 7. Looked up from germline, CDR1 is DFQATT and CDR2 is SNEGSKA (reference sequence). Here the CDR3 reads CSARDRTGIIKNIQYF. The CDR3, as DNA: TGCAGTGCTAGAGATCGGACAGGGATTATCAAAAACATTCAGTACTTC.

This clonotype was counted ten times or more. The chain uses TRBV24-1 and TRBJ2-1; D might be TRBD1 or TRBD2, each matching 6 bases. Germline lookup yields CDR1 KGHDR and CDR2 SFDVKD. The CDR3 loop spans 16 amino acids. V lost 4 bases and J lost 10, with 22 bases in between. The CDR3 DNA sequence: TGTGCCACCAGTGACCCCCGGGGGCTTGGCGGGGCCGAGCAGTTCTTC. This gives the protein CATSDPRGLGGAEQFF.

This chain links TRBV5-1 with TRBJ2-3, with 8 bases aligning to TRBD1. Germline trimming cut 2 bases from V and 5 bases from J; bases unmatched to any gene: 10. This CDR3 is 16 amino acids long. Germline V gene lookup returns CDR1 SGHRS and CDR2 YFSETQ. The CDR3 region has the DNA TGCGCCAGCAGCTTAATACCGACAGGGGACGGAGATACGCAGTATTTT. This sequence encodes CASSLIPTGDGDTQYF.

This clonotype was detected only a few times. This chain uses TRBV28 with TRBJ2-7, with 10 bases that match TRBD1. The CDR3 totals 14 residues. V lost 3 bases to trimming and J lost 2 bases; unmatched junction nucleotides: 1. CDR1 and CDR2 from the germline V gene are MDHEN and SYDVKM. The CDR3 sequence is CASSLGQGPYEQYF. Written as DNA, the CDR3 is TGTGCCAGCAGTTTGGGACAGGGGCCCTACGAGCAGTACTTC.

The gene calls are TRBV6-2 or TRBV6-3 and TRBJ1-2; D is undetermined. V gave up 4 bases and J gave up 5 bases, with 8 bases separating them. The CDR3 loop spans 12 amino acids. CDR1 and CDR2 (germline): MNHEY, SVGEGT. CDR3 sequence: CASSSTRYGYTF. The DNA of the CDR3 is TGTGCCAGCAGTTCGACCCGATATGGCTACACCTTC.

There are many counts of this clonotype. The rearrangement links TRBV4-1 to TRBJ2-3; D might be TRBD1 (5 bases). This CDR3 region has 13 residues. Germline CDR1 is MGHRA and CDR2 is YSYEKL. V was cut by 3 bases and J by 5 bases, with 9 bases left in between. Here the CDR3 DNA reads TGCGCCAGCAGCCAGAAGGACAAAGATACGCAGTATTTT. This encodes CASSQKDKDTQYF.

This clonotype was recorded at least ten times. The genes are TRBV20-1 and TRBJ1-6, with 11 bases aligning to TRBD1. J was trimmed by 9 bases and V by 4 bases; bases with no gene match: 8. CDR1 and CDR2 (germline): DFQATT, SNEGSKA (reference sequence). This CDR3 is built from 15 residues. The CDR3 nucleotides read TGCAGTGCTACCTCGGACAGGGGGCAAGGTTCACCCCTCCACTTT. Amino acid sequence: CSATSDRGQGSPLHF.

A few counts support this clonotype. The CDR3 region is CASRPNTGGSDTEAFF. In nucleotides, the CDR3 is TGTGCCAGCAGGCCAAACACAGGGGGCAGTGATACTGAAGCTTTCTTT. The genes are TRBV6-2 or TRBV6-3 and TRBJ1-1; 9 nucleotides line up with TRBD1. V gave up 6 bases and J gave up 5 bases; unmatched junction bases: 13. The CDR3 contains 16 residues. CDR1 and CDR2 (germline): MNHEY, SVGEGT.

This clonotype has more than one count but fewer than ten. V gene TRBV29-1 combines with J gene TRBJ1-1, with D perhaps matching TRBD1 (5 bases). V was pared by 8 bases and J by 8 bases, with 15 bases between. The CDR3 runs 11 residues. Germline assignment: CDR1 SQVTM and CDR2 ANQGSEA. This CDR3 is CSPRSGGEAFF. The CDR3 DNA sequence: TGCAGCCCTCGGTCGGGGGGGGAAGCTTTCTTT.

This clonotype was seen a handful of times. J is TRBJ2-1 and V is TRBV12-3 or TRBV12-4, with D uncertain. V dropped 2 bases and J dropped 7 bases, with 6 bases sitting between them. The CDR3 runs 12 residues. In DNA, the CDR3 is TGTGCCAGCAGTTTACTTTCTAATGAGCAGTTCTTC. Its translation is CASSLLSNEQFF.

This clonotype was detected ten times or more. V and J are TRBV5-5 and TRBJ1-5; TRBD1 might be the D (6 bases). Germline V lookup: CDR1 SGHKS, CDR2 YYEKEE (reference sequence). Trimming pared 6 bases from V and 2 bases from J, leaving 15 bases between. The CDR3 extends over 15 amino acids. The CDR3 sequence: CASTPGGSGNQPQHF. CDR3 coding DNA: TGTGCCAGCACCCCCGGGGGCTCTGGCAATCAGCCCCAGCATTTT.

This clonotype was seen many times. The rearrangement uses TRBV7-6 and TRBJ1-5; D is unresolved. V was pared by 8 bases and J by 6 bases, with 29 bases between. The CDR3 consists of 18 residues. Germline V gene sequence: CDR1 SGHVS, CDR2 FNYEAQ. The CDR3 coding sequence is TGTGCCAGCGAGCTTAAATTATTGTCGGACCCACGGCCTCAGCCCCAGCATTTT. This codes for CASELKLLSDPRPQPQHF.

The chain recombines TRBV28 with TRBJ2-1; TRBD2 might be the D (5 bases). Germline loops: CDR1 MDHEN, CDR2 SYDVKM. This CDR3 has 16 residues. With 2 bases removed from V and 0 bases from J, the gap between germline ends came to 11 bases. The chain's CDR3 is CASSLLGGPSYNEQFF. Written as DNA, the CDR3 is TGTGCCAGCAGTTTACTCGGAGGCCCCTCCTACAATGAGCAGTTCTTC. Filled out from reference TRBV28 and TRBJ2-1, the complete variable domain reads DVKVTQSSRYLVKRTGEKVFLECVQDMDHENMFWYRQDPGLGLRLIYFSYDVKMKEKGDIPEGYSVSREKKERFSLILESASTNQTSMYLCASSLLGGPSYNEQFFGPGTRLTVL.

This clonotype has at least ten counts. CDR3 coding DNA: TGTGCCAGCAGCTTATGGACCACCGGGGAGCTGTTTTTT. It translates to CASSLWTTGELFF. V and J are TRBV7-9 and TRBJ2-2; D gene uncertain. Trimming took 2 bases from V and 4 from J, leaving 5 bases between them. This CDR3 is built from 13 residues. The germline V gene encodes CDR1 SEHNR and CDR2 FQNEAQ (reference sequence).